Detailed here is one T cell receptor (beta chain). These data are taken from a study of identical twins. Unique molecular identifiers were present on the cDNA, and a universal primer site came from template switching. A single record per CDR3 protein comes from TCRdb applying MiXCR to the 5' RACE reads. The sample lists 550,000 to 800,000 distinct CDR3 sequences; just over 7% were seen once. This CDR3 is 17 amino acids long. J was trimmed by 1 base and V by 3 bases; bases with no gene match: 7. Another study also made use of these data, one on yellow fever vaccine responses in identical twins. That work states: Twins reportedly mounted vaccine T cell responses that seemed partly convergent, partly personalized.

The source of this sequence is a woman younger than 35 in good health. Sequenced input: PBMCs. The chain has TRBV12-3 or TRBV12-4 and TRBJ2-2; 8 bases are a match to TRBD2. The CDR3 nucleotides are TGTGCCAGCAGTTTCTCCCCCGGGACTAGGAACACCGGGGAGCTGTTTTTT. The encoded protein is CASSFSPGTRNTGELFF.